This T cell receptor beta chain was captured in a study of blood T cell repertoires in COVID-19. The overall study: The United States, Italy and Spain supplied acute and convalescent COVID-19 samples.

The assay was immunoSEQ multiplex PCR, and TCRdb's table has in-frame clones only and misses some. The profile covers around 160,000 clones, with 80% appearing a single time and about 3.4% taken by the ten largest. Clinical history reported by participants formed the basis on which cohorts were assigned. The clonotype comes from an older woman who had recovered from COVID-19. The sequencing input was PBMCs or T cells enriched from blood (not recorded which).

Here the CDR3 reads CASSRDRVGSPLHF. CDR3 nucleotides: TGTGCCAGCAGCCGGGACAGGGTTGGCTCACCCCTCCACTTT. This rearrangement joins TRBV7-2 to TRBJ1-6, with 9 bases aligning to TRBD1. There are 14 residues in the CDR3. With V trimmed by 5 bases and J by 10 bases, 6 bases remained unmatched. From germline, CDR1 is SGHTA and CDR2 FQGNSA.